Given below is one T cell receptor beta chain in context. Source study methods: By means of reference gene primer amplification, nucleated cell counts were estimated. Only in-frame clones appear in the TCRdb table, and some are missing; sequencing was by immunoSEQ multiplex PCR. That table furnishes V, J and clone size, whereas the DNA furnished D and trimming. The sample holds about 380,000 clones, 85% seen once. These data are taken from a study of blood T cell repertoires in COVID-19. Study background: There were acute and convalescent COVID-19 samples, and they came from the United States, Italy and Spain. T cells, B-cell-depleted T cells, or PBMCs supplied cDNA or gDNA.

The germline CDR1 and CDR2 sequences are SEHNR and FQNEAQ (reference sequence). V shed 5 bases, J shed 0 bases, and the junction held 5 bases outside the gene matches. The CDR3 length is 15 residues. V usage is TRBV7-9 and J usage is TRBJ1-2; 8 positions agree with TRBD1. Sequenced input: peripheral blood. The TCR was taken from a woman between 18 and 29 years old with acute or convalescent COVID-19. As DNA, the CDR3 is TGTGCCAGCAGCGACCGACAGGGGCCTAACTATGGCTACACCTTC. Amino acid sequence: CASSDRQGPNYGYTF. Supplemented by reference TRBV7-9 and TRBJ1-2, the full variable domain reads DTGVSQNPRHKITKRGQNVTFRCDPISEHNRLYWYRQTLGQGPEFLTYFQNEAQLEKSRLLSDRFSAERPKGSFSTLEIQRTEQGDSAMYLCASSDRQGPNYGYTFGSGTRLTVV.